Below are 20 T cell receptor beta chains sequenced from a single sample in a study of T cells in Graves' hyperthyroidism and ophthalmopathy. Researchers took RNA transcripts and amplified the TCR beta CDR3 regions from them. The TCR CDR3 was amplified in a first-round RT-PCR using the HTBI primer set. TCRdb called the multiplex PCR reads again in MiXCR, with one record for every CDR3 protein. The sample has roughly 49,000 distinct CDR3 sequences; roughly 51% are singletons. Sequenced material: peripheral blood or thyroid tissue (not recorded which). The receptors originated from a man younger than 35 with Graves' hyperthyroidism.

The genes are TRBV2 and TRBJ1-1; 9 bases align to TRBD1. This CDR3 has 15 residues. The germline CDR1 and CDR2 sequences are SNHLY and FYNNEI. Trimming took 6 bases from V and 1 from J; bases not matched to a gene: 6. CDR3 sequence reads: CASRGGTGQNTEAFF. CDR3 in DNA: TGTGCCAGCAGAGGAGGGACAGGGCAGAACACTGAAGCTTTCTTT.

Concerning this clonotype itself: At one end the junction does not follow the germline gene, possibly because of a read error. This chain connects TRBV7-3 to TRBJ1-1; TRBD1 agrees at 7 bases. Per germline, CDR1 SGHTA and CDR2 FQGTGA. This CDR3 is built from 13 residues. The CDR3 DNA is TGTGCCGGCAGCTTAAGACAGGGCACTGAAGCTTTCTTT. Its translation: CAGSLRQGTEAFF.

On this clonotype itself: Mismatch with germline at one junction end may stem from a read error. This chain joins TRBV15 and TRBJ2-5; the D is unclear. This CDR3 spans 13 amino acids. Germline lookup yields CDR1 LNHNV and CDR2 YYDKDF (reference sequence). The CDR3 reads CATSGDLEETQYF. CDR3 nucleotides: TGTGCCACCAGCGGAGACCTGGAAGAGACCCAGTACTTC.

The V call is TRBV5-1, the J call TRBJ2-7; TRBD1 matches 7 bases. The J segment lost 1 base and the V segment lost 4 bases, leaving 2 bases of the junction unmatched. CDR3 size: 13 residues. The germline V gene encodes CDR1 SGHRS and CDR2 YFSETQ. CDR3 nucleotides: TGCGCCAGCAGCGTACAGGGGTCCTACGAGCAGTACTTC. Its protein product is CASSVQGSYEQYF.

V is TRBV5-1 and J is TRBJ1-1, with 8 bases fitting TRBD1. The V gene's germline CDR1 is SGHRS and CDR2 YFSETQ. The J segment lost 3 bases and the V segment lost 3 bases, leaving 4 bases of the junction unmatched. This CDR3 comprises 14 residues. The CDR3, as DNA: TGCGCCAGCAGCTCGGGACAGGCGCACACTGAAGCTTTCTTT. This translates into CASSSGQAHTEAFF.

In this sample, this clonotype turned up many times. J is TRBJ1-1 and V is TRBV28; D gene uncertain. Germline V gene data show CDR1 as MDHEN and CDR2 as SYDVKM. Trimming cost V 5 bases and J 2 bases, with 24 bases left between them. This CDR3 is built from 18 residues. DNA for the CDR3: TGTGCCAGCAGTCATACGCCAGGTAGGCGCCCCGACAACACTGAAGCTTTCTTT. This translates into CASSHTPGRRPDNTEAFF.

The V gene is TRBV7-9, the J gene TRBJ2-2; D remains unclear. This CDR3 has 15 residues. The V end lost 3 bases, the J end lost 4 bases, and 12 bases lay between the germline ends. Germline CDR1 SEHNR, CDR2 FQNEAQ (reference sequence). CDR3 amino acids: CASSLRSVGTGELFF. In DNA form, the CDR3 reads TGTGCCAGCAGCTTGAGGTCCGTCGGCACCGGGGAGCTGTTTTTT. Based on the CDR3 plus reference TRBV7-9 and TRBJ2-2, the full variable domain is DTGVSQNPRHKITKRGQNVTFRCDPISEHNRLYWYRQTLGQGPEFLTYFQNEAQLEKSRLLSDRFSAERPKGSFSTLEIQRTEQGDSAMYLCASSLRSVGTGELFFGEGSRLTVL.

The chain employs TRBV29-1 and TRBJ1-2, with unresolved D. V lost 5 bases and J lost 0, with 13 bases in between. The CDR3 is made up of 14 amino acids. The germline gives CDR1 SQVTM, CDR2 ANQGSEA. The CDR3 spells CSVSLGRTNYGYTF. CDR3 in DNA: TGCAGCGTTTCCCTCGGCAGAACTAACTATGGCTACACCTTC.

The chain uses TRBV11-2 and TRBJ1-2; 8 bases agree with TRBD1. This CDR3 spans 14 amino acids. V gave up 3 bases and J gave up 2 bases; unmatched junction bases: 2. CDR1 and CDR2 from the germline V gene are SGHAT and FQNNGV. The DNA for the CDR3 is TGTGCCAGCAGCTTTCAGGGGGCGAACTATGGCTACACCTTC. It translates to CASSFQGANYGYTF.

This clonotype was recorded many times. The chain carries TRBV20-1 and TRBJ2-3, with D unclear. This CDR3 comprises 12 residues. V lost 0 bases and J 6 bases, leaving 7 bases between the germline ends. From germline, CDR1 is DFQATT and CDR2 SNEGSKA (reference sequence). CDR3 coding DNA: TGCAGTGCTAGAGATGGAAGGGATACGCAGTATTTT. This translates into CSARDGRDTQYF.

The chain employs TRBV7-9 and TRBJ2-5; maybe TRBD1 (5 bases). The germline CDR1 and CDR2 sequences are SEHNR and FQNEAQ (reference sequence). The CDR3 loop spans 16 amino acids. Trimming left V 2 bases short and J 2 bases short, with 15 bases between. CDR3 sequence (DNA): TGTGCCAGCAGCTTACCCAGACAGTCTTCACAAGAGACCCAGTACTTC. This gives the protein CASSLPRQSSQETQYF.

As to this clonotype: With a much larger clone just one base away, this may be a read error. This chain connects TRBV5-1 to TRBJ2-7; no definite D call. Looked up from germline, CDR1 is SGHRS and CDR2 is YFSETQ. This CDR3 has 16 amino acids. The CDR3 region is CASSLAGWRTGYEQCF. CDR3 DNA sequence: TGCGCCAGCAGCTTGGCCGGGTGGCGGACCGGCTACGAGCAGTGCTTC.

The chain is built from TRBV20-1 and TRBJ2-7; 8 positions match TRBD1. Trimming at V came to 6 bases and at J to 4 bases, leaving 11 bases not matched to a gene. Germline V gives CDR1 DFQATT, CDR2 SNEGSKA (reference sequence). The CDR3 runs 14 residues. CDR3 residues: CSALLRQGKYEQYF. In nucleotides, the CDR3 is TGCAGTGCCCTTCTCAGACAGGGGAAGTACGAGCAGTACTTC.

V gene TRBV28 combines with J gene TRBJ2-1, with 7 bases identical to TRBD2. Per the germline V gene, CDR1 is MDHEN and CDR2 is SYDVKM. V gave up 5 bases and J gave up 6 bases; unmatched junction bases: 10. This CDR3 region has 15 residues. CDR3 region: CASSPLGLAGNEQFF. The CDR3 region has the DNA TGTGCCAGCAGTCCCCTGGGGTTAGCGGGCAATGAGCAGTTCTTC.

The chain couples TRBV29-1 to TRBJ1-4, with D possibly matching TRBD1 (6 bases). The germline V and J ends were trimmed by 6 bases and 2 bases, with 10 bases remaining between them. Germline CDR1 and CDR2: SQVTM and ANQGSEA. The CDR3 contains 13 residues. The CDR3 nucleotides are TGCAGCGTGTGGGACATGACTAATGAAAAACTGTTTTTT. The encoded protein is CSVWDMTNEKLFF.

The chain employs TRBV7-3 and TRBJ1-5; 11 bases agree with TRBD1. Germline loops: CDR1 SGHTA, CDR2 FQGTGA. V lost 2 bases to trimming and J lost 4 bases; unmatched junction nucleotides: 4. The CDR3 is made up of 16 amino acids. The CDR3 nucleotides are TGTGCCAGCAGCTTATCCGGGACAGGGGGTAATCAGCCCCAGCATTTT. This translates into CASSLSGTGGNQPQHF.

The rearrangement links TRBV25-1 to TRBJ2-5; D is undetermined. V dropped 0 bases and J dropped 5 bases, with 10 bases sitting between them. The CDR3 spans 14 residues. The germline CDR1 and CDR2 sequences are MGHDK and SYGVNS. The CDR3, as DNA: TGTGCCAGCAGTGAATACGTGGGTTCGGAGACCCAGTACTTC. It codes for CASSEYVGSETQYF.

The chain combines TRBV20-1 with TRBJ2-7, with 8 bases identical to TRBD1. The CDR3 is made up of 12 amino acids. From germline, CDR1 is DFQATT and CDR2 SNEGSKA (reference sequence). J lost 3 bases, V lost 8 bases, and 6 bases had no gene match. Here the CDR3 DNA reads TGCAGTCCCGGGACAGGCTTCTACGAGCAGTACTTC. Translated, it gives CSPGTGFYEQYF.

Comments on this clonotype: The junction differs from germline at one of its ends, possibly a read error. This sequence joins TRBV20-1 and TRBJ1-6; D is possibly TRBD1 (5 bases). The CDR3 is 16 amino acids. The V gene's germline CDR1 is DFQATT and CDR2 SNEGSKA (reference sequence). The CDR3 protein is CSAKNAEGSFNSPLHF. Here the CDR3 DNA reads TGCAGTGCTAAGAATGCAGAGGGGTCCTTTAATTCACCCCTCCACTTT.

A single count supports this clonotype. The chain uses TRBV7-8 and TRBJ2-2; no definite D call. The CDR3 sequence is 9 residues long. CDR1 is SGHVS, CDR2 FQNEAQ, per germline. The ends were cut back, 10 bases at V and 11 bases at J, with 8 bases in the middle. As DNA, the CDR3 is TGTGCCAACACCGTAGAGCTGTTTTTT. Protein: CANTVELFF.